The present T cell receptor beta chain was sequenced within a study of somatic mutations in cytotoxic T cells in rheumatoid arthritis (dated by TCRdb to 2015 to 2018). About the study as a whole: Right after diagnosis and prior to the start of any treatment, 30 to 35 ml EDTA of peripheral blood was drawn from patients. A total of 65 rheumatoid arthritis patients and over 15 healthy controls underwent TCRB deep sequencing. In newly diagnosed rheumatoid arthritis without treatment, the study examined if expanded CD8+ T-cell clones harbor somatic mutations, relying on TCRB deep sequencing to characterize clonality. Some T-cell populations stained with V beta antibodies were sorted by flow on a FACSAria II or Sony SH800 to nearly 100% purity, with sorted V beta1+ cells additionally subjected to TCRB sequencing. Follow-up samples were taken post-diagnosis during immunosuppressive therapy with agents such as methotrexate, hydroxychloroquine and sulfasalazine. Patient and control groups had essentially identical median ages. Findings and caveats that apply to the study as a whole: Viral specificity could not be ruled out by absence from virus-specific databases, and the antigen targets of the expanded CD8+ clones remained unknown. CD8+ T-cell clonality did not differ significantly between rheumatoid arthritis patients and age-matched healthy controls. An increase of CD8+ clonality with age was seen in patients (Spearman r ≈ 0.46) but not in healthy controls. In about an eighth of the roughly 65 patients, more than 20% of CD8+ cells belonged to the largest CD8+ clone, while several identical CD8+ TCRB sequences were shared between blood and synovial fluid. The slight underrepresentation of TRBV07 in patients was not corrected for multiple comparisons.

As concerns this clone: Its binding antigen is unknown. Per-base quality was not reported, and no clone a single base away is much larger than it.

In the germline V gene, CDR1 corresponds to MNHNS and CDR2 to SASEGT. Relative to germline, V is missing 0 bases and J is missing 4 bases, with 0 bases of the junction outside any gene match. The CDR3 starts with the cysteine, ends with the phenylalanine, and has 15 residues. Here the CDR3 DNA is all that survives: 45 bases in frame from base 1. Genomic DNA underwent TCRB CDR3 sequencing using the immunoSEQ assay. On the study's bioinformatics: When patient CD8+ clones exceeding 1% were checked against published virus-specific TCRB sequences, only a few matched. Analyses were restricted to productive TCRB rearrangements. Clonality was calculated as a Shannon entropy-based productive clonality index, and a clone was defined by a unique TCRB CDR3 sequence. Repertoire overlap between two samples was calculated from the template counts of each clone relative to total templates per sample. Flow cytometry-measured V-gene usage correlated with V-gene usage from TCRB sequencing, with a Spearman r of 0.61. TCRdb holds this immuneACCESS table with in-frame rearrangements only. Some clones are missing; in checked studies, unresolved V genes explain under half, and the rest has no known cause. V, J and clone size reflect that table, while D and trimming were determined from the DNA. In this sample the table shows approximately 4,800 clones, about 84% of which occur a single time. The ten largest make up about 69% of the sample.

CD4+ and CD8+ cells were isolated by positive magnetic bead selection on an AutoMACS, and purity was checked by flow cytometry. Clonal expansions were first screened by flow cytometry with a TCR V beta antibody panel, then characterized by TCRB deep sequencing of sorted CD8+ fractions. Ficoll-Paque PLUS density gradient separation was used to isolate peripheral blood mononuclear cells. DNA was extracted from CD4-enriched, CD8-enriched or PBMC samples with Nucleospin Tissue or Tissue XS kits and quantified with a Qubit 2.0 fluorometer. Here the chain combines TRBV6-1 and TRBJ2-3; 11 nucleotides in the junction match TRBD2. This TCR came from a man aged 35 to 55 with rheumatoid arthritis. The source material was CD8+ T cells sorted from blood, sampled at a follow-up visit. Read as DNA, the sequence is TGTGCCAGCAGTGAAGCTAGCGGGAGGGCAGATACGCAGTATTTT. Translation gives CASSEASGRADTQYF.